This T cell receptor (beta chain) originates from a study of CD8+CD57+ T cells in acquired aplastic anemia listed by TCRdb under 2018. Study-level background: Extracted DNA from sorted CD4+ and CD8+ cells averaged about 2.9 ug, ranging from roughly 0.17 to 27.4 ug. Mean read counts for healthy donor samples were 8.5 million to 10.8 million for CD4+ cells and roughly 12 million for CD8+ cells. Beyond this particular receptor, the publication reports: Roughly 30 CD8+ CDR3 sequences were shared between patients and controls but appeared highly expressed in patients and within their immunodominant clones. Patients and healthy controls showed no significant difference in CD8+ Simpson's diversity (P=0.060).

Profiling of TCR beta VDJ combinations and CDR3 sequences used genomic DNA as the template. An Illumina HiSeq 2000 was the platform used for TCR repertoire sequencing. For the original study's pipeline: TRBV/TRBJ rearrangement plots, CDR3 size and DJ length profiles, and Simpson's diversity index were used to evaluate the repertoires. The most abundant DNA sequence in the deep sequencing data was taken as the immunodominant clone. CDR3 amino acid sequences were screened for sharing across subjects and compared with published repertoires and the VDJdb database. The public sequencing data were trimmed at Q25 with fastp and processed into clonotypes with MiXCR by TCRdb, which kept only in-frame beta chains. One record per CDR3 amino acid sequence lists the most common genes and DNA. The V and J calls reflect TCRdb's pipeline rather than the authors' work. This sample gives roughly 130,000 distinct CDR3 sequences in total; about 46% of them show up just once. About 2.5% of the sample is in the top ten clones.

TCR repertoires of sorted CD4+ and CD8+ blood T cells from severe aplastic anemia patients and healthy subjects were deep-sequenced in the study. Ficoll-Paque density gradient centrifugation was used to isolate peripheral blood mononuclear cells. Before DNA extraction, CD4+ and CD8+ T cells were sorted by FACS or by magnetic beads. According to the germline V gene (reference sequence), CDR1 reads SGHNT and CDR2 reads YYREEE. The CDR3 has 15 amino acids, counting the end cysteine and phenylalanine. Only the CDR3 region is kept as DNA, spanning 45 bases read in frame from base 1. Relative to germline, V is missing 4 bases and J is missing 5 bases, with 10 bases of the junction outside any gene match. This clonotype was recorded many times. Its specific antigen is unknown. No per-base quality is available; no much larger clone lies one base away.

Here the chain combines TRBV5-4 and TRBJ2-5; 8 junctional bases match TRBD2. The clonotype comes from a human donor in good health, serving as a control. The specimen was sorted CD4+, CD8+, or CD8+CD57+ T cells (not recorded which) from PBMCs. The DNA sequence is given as TGTGCCAGCAGCCCCCGGTCCGGGACTAGGGAGACCCAGTACTTC. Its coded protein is CASSPRSGTRETQYF.